This T cell receptor (beta chain) was retrieved from a study of beta chain features in type 1 diabetes. Whole-study findings and limits: Type 1 diabetes patients had moderately but significantly shorter TCRB CDR3s in all four CD4+ subsets. The analysis here could not establish whether HLA type shapes TCRB rearrangement. Researchers reported that naive, central memory and Treg TCRB repertoires appeared more similar in patients than in healthy donors. Equally in patients and controls, shorter templates might have been favored by PCR.

Every isolated RNA sample was fully reverse transcribed, so sequencing captured expressed TCRB transcripts. Sequencing used immunoSEQ multiplex PCR; TCRdb keeps in-frame clones, though not all of them. The sample has approximately 250,000 clones, about a tenth seen once. Markers CD45RO/CCR7/CD25/CD127/CD95/CD27 served to sort CD4+ naive, central memory, regulatory and stem cell-like memory cells. V was cut by 0 bases and J by 9 bases, with 7 bases left in between. The CDR3 is 12 residues long. Germline V CDR1 and CDR2: SGHRS, YFSETQ. Concerning this clone: Its antigen remains unknown.

This receptor was identified in a man younger than 45 with type 1 diabetes. The rearrangement uses TRBV5-1 and TRBJ2-1, with TRBD1 as a possible D gene (6 bases). Material for sequencing was naive CD4+ T cells from blood. The CDR3 sequence: CASSLVTGEQFF. In DNA, the CDR3 is TGCGCCAGCAGCTTGGTGACAGGTGAGCAGTTCTTC.